The present TCR beta chain was sequenced within a study of T cell responses to AZD1222 COVID-19 vaccine. Background on the study: Whether given at about 4 or about 12 weeks, second doses were pooled.

The ends lost 4 bases at V and 5 bases at J; junction bases unmatched: 4. CDR3 length: 15 residues. Germline-derived CDR1 and CDR2 are KGHDR and SFDVKD. Points from the study as a whole: Regions left unmutated in variants are reportedly the target of nearly half of spike-specific TCRs. Clonal diversity was possibly underestimated, and the donors were mostly white British, with more females.

The method was immunoSEQ multiplex PCR; TCRdb's version includes in-frame clones alone and lacks a portion of them. The data contain 120,000 or so clones, about 88% of them singletons. Turning to this clone: Its specificity is not known.

The chain carries TRBV24-1 and TRBJ2-3, with TRBD2 identical over 11 bases. This material consisted of peripheral blood, taken on day 0 of AZD1222 vaccination. The receptor was isolated from an adult in good health. The CDR3 sequence is CATSETSGTIDTQYF. CDR3 coding DNA: TGTGCCACCAGTGAGACTAGCGGGACGATAGATACGCAGTATTTT.